This T cell receptor (beta chain) was found in a study of shared clonotypes between healthy human individuals (dated by TCRdb to about 2020). At the level of the whole study: The cohort included a few men and a couple of women between 18 and 49 years of age. For each donor, three plates each were used for CD4 naive and CD4 memory, two plates were used for CD8 naive, and one plate was used for CD8 memory. Blood TCR repertoires of a handful of healthy adults were deeply sequenced to estimate repertoire size and the extent of clonotype sharing between individuals. To increase sequencing depth and limit assay-specific biases, different laboratories used diverse techniques to prepare libraries and sequence TCR repertoires. Per donor, leukapheresis produced somewhere between about 0.94 and 9 billion PBMCs. Overall results and qualifications from the work: Approximately 5% of naive CD4, 3.5% of naive CD8, 2% to 2.5% of memory CD4, and 0.35% to 0.4% of memory CD8 clonotypes were shared across four donors. Sampling was restricted to blood, and TCR repertoires in tissues likely differ from the TCR repertoires found in blood. The genetic and exposure-history diversity represented was limited by the small number of donors. Estimated clonotype richness was generally larger for naive than for memory subsets. Higher generation probabilities were observed for clonotypes shared by all four sorted-subset donors than for non-shared clonotypes. Pairwise subsampling indicated that sequencing depth was expected to affect the degree of clonotype sharing among donors. Rarefaction of sorted-subset datasets indicated incomplete sequencing despite the large sequencing depth.

TCR CDR3 regions were amplified from genomic DNA by multiplex PCR using the deep immunoSEQ assay. Genomic DNA extracted from each cell subset was distributed evenly over all wells of several immunoSEQ 96-well plates, and each plate served as one replicate. For sorted subsets, each replicate PCR was loaded with roughly 0.2 ug genomic DNA, equivalent to 25,000 to 30,000 T cell genomes. Purified libraries were quantified with a Qubit 3.0 fluorometer, sized on a Bioanalyzer 2100, and re-quantified with the KAPA Library Quantification kit. Every immunoSEQ 96-well plate was sequenced on a dedicated single-read 150-cycle Illumina NextSeq 550 flow cell. Regarding the original processing steps: Because the immunoSEQ output held only junctional sequences and lacked quality scores, the filtering could not match the filtering applied to full-length reads. To assign V/J genes and CDR3, sequences were annotated against IMGT germline references using PyIR, a Python wrapper for IgBLAST v1.9. Any read was removed if the V/J assignment was weak (E-value above 1e-6), the CDR3 was missing, or the read contained stop codons, out-of-frame junctions, or ambiguous translated residues. A V3J clonotype was defined by an identical inferred V gene, J gene, and CDR3 amino acid sequence. To compute the percentage overlap between repertoires, the number of shared unique clonotypes was divided by the size of the smaller repertoire. Three approaches were used to assess repertoire richness: RTK rarefaction, the Chao1 estimator, and Recon v2.1 estimates of unobserved clonotypes. Generation probabilities were computed with OLGA for all TCRbeta clonotypes obtained by the gDNA method from several donors. The immuneACCESS repertoire file appears here via TCRdb, limited to in-frame rearrangements. These files lack a portion of the clones; in checked studies, under half of the deficit traces to unresolved V genes, and the cause of the others is not known. That table furnishes V, J and clone size, whereas the DNA furnished D and trimming. Recorded for this sample are more than 2 million clones; 85% to 95% of them occurred a single time. Roughly 1% of the sample rests with the top ten.

This clone has just one count. The specificity of this receptor is unknown. Base qualities are not recorded, but no much larger clone differs from it by a single base. Reading from cysteine to phenylalanine, the CDR3 counts 12 amino acids. Of the read, only the CDR3 DNA is kept; its 36 bases are in frame from base 1. Per the germline V gene, SQVTM is the CDR1 and ANQGSEA is the CDR2. Trimming removed 5 bases from V and 4 bases from J, leaving 9 bases between the germline ends. CD8 naive samples were obtained by positive selection for CCR7 among CD45RO-negative cells, yielding a CD45RA+CCR7+ population from which TemRA cells were excluded. Donors were healthy HIV-negative adults with no recently reported acute infections or vaccinations. Every donor was a Caucasian adult residing in Nashville, Tennessee, USA. Blood was obtained by leukapheresis, after which PBMCs were separated by Ficoll-Histopaque density gradient centrifugation and cryopreserved in liquid nitrogen vapor phase. Analytical flow cytometry was used to check the purity and quantity of each magnetically sorted T cell population. Each sorted fraction had its genomic DNA isolated and then quantified by UV absorbance on a Nanodrop 2000c.

The origin of this receptor is a man aged 18 to 29 in good health. The sample consisted of naive CD8+ T cells sorted from blood. Sample cell subset or site, as interpreted from the label and publication: CD45RA+CCR7+. The rearranged segments are TRBV29-1 and TRBJ2-1; the D gene remains uncertain. The DNA sequence follows: TGCAGCGTTTTGGCAGCTTACAATGAGCAGTTCTTC. It codes for CSVLAAYNEQFF.